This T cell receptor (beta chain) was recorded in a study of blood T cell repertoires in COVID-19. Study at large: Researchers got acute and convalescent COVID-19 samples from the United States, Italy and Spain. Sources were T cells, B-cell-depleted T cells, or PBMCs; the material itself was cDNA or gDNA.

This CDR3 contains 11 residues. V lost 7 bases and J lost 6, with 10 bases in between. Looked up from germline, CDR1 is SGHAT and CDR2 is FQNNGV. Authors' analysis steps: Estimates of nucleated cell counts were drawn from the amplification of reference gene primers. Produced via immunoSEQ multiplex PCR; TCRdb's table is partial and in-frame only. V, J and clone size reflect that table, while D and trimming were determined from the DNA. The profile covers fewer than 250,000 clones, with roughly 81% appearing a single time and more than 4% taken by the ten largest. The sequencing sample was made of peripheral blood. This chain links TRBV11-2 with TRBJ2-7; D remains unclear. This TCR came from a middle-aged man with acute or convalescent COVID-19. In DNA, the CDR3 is TGTGCCAGCACTACGGCGGTCGAGCAGTACTTC. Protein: CASTTAVEQYF.